The 18 T cell receptor beta chains reported below all come from one sample, sequenced in a study of blood T cell repertoires in COVID-19. The repertoire was sequenced with immunoSEQ multiplex PCR; TCRdb's copy has only in-frame clones and lacks some. The profile shows some 260,000 clones, over 75% of them singletons. Sequenced: peripheral blood. The receptors stem from a woman aged 70 to 79 with COVID-19, enrolled during active disease.

Worth noting for this clone: This same CDR3 is encoded by further DNA sequences in the sample. This rearrangement joins TRBV5-1 to TRBJ2-5, with unresolved D. The V and J ends lost 1 base and 5 bases respectively, with 6 bases between them. The CDR3 contains 12 residues. CDR1 and CDR2 from the germline V gene are SGHRS and YFSETQ. The CDR3 DNA sequence: TGCGCCAGCAGCTTGACGGGTGAGACCCAGTACTTC. Its translation is CASSLTGETQYF.

The chain combines TRBV5-4 with TRBJ2-3; TRBD2 matches at 12 bases. Unmatched junction bases numbered 8, after V lost 1 base and J lost 11 bases. Per the germline V gene, CDR1 is SGHNT and CDR2 is YYREEE (reference sequence). The CDR3 runs to 15 residues. In nucleotides, the CDR3 is TGTGCCAGCAGCTTGTTCGGGTCTAGCGGGAGGGAGCAGTATTTT. Translation: CASSLFGSSGREQYF.

The chain recombines TRBV4-1 with TRBJ1-1, with D unresolved. CDR3 length equals 14 residues. The V end was cut by 4 bases, the J end by 3 bases, with 12 bases between. From germline, CDR1 is MGHRA and CDR2 YSYEKL. CDR3 in amino acids: CASSLDLQDTEAFF. In DNA form, the CDR3 reads TGCGCCAGCAGCCTAGATCTCCAGGACACTGAAGCTTTCTTT.

V is TRBV30 and J is TRBJ2-1; the D gene is possibly TRBD1 (5 bases). V was shortened by 0 bases and J by 9 bases, with 9 bases between the two germline ends. This CDR3 comprises 12 residues. Germline V gene sequence: CDR1 GTSNPN, CDR2 SVGIG (reference sequence). For the CDR3, the DNA is TGTGCCTGGAGTGTCTGGGGCCCTGAGCAGTTCTTC. Its translation: CAWSVWGPEQFF.

The V call is TRBV21-1, the J call TRBJ2-1; TRBD2 is taken as the D call from the table, unchecked against the DNA. TRBV21-1 is tagged as a pseudogene. The CDR3 length is 19 residues. CDR3 coding DNA: TGTGCCAGCAGCAAGTACGGGACTAGCGGGCCCCAACCCTACAATGAGCAGTTCTTC. This gives the protein CASSKYGTSGPQPYNEQFF.

The chain combines TRBV30 with TRBJ1-5; weak D call: TRBD1 (6 bases). Germline-derived CDR1 and CDR2 are GTSNPN and SVGIG (reference sequence). The V and J ends lost 5 bases and 0 bases respectively, with 14 bases between them. CDR3 length: 15 amino acids. CDR3 sequence reads: CAWGRTDYSNQPQHF. Written as DNA, the CDR3 is TGTGCCTGGGGACGGACAGATTATAGCAATCAGCCCCAGCATTTT.

The DNA for the CDR3 is TGTGCCAGCAGCTTAGTCGGGGGGAGCTCCTACAATGAGCAGTTCTTC. Protein: CASSLVGGSSYNEQFF. The chain carries TRBV7-8 and TRBJ2-1; TRBD2 matches 7 bases. CDR1 and CDR2 from the germline V gene are SGHVS and FQNEAQ. The V segment lost 1 base and the J segment 0 bases; nucleotides outside the gene matches: 3. CDR3 length: 16 amino acids.

The chain combines TRBV24-1 with TRBJ2-5; 12 positions match TRBD2. CDR3 length equals 16 residues. V shed 4 bases, J shed 1 base, and the junction held 3 bases outside the gene matches. Germline-derived CDR1 and CDR2 are KGHDR and SFDVKD. The CDR3 loop reads CATSDPGLAGQETQYF. The CDR3 DNA sequence: TGTGCCACCAGTGACCCGGGACTAGCGGGCCAAGAGACCCAGTACTTC.

The chain has TRBV5-4 and TRBJ1-4; 7 nucleotides align to TRBD1. After removal of 4 bases from V and 4 bases from J, the junction contained 7 bases not matched to a gene. This CDR3 has 15 amino acids. In germline, CDR1 is SGHNT, CDR2 YYREEE (reference sequence). CDR3 coding DNA: TGTGCCAGCAGCGCGAACAGGGGAATTAATGAAAAACTGTTTTTT. Its protein product is CASSANRGINEKLFF.

The chain joins TRBV6-6 to TRBJ2-4, with 8 bases identical to TRBD2. V gave up 5 bases and J gave up 3 bases; unmatched junction bases: 9. Germline V gene data show CDR1 as MNHNY and CDR2 as SVGAGI (reference sequence). The CDR3 spans 16 residues. The CDR3 nucleotides read TGTGCCAGCAGTCCCCGGGTTAGCGGGGACAAAAACATTCAGTACTTC. This codes for CASSPRVSGDKNIQYF.

The chain couples TRBV27 to TRBJ2-7, with a weak D call TRBD2 (5 bases). The germline V gene has CDR1 MNHEY and CDR2 SMNVEV (reference sequence). V gave up 3 bases and J gave up 5 bases, with 14 bases separating them. CDR3 size: 14 residues. The CDR3 loop is CASSLGARVDEQYF. CDR3 bases: TGTGCCAGCAGTTTGGGAGCGAGGGTCGACGAGCAGTACTTC.

The chain has TRBV24-1 and TRBJ1-1; D remains ambiguous. The CDR3 loop spans 13 amino acids. The germline gives CDR1 KGHDR, CDR2 SFDVKD. The germline V and J ends were trimmed by 8 bases and 1 base, with 10 bases remaining between them. The CDR3 is CATTAGSNTEAFF. CDR3 sequence (DNA): TGTGCCACCACTGCGGGGTCGAACACTGAAGCTTTCTTT.

The chain carries TRBV29-1 and TRBJ2-3; D may be TRBD2 (5 bases). CDR3 length: 12 residues. Germline CDR1 is SQVTM and CDR2 is ANQGSEA. Trimming stripped 6 bases from V and 2 bases from J, with 9 bases between. The CDR3 sequence: CSVGENTDTQYF. DNA for the CDR3: TGCAGCGTCGGGGAGAACACAGATACGCAGTATTTT.

This sequence joins TRBV19 and TRBJ2-1; 9 bases agree with TRBD2. The CDR3 loop spans 12 amino acids. V shed 6 bases, J shed 7 bases, and the junction held 1 base outside the gene matches. CDR1 is LNHDA, CDR2 SQIVND, per germline (reference sequence). The CDR3 is CASSTSGNEQFF. The DNA for the CDR3 is TGTGCCAGTAGCACTAGCGGGAATGAGCAGTTCTTC. The full variable domain, rest sourced from reference TRBV19 and TRBJ2-1, is DGGITQSPKYLFRKEGQNVTLSCEQNLNHDAMYWYRQDPGQGLRLIYYSQIVNDFQKGDIAEGYSVSREKKESFPLTVTSAQKNPTAFYLCASSTSGNEQFFGPGTRLTVL.

This chain links TRBV18 with TRBJ2-7; unclear D gene. The germline gives CDR1 KGHSH, CDR2 LQKENI. This CDR3 contains 14 residues. Trimming cost V 3 bases and J 2 bases, with 11 bases left between them. The CDR3 here is CASSPQLNTYEQYF. The CDR3 nucleotides are TGTGCCAGCTCACCTCAATTAAACACCTACGAGCAGTACTTC.

The chain combines TRBV28 with TRBJ1-2; TRBD1 agrees at 10 bases. CDR1 is MDHEN, CDR2 SYDVKM, per germline. V lost 3 bases to trimming and J lost 8 bases; unmatched junction nucleotides: 9. The CDR3 is 15 amino acids. CDR3 sequence reads: CASSFGGTGASGYTF. The CDR3 DNA reads as TGTGCCAGCAGTTTCGGGGGGACAGGGGCAAGCGGCTACACCTTC.

This chain joins TRBV5-6 and TRBJ2-3; 9 nucleotides line up with TRBD2. Germline CDR1 and CDR2: SGHDT and YYEEEE. The ends lost 2 bases at V and 1 base at J; junction bases unmatched: 8. The CDR3 sequence is 17 residues long. The CDR3 is CASSLLAGHLGTDTQYF. CDR3 DNA sequence: TGTGCCAGCAGCTTACTAGCGGGCCATCTTGGCACAGATACGCAGTATTTT.

The gene calls are TRBV19 and TRBJ1-5; 7 positions agree with TRBD1. The CDR3 contains 17 residues. Germline trimming cut 0 bases from V and 0 bases from J; bases unmatched to any gene: 5. Germline-derived CDR1 and CDR2 are LNHDA and SQIVND (reference sequence). The CDR3 DNA reads TGTGCCAGTAGTATAGATCACGGGACAGATAGCAATCAGCCCCAGCATTTT. It specifies CASSIDHGTDSNQPQHF.